The 27 T cell receptor beta chains below all came from one sample that was sequenced in a study of blood T cells in healthy people across ages. A second PCR, run for roughly 7 to 12 cycles, used a sample-barcoded 5' primer plus a J-beta primer mix. TCRdb recomputed calls from the 5' RACE reads with MiXCR, one row per CDR3 protein. In the table there are 1,500,000 or so distinct CDR3 sequences, roughly 43% of which are singletons. Sequencing was performed on blood. The receptor set was obtained from a woman in her late teens or twenties in good health.

This clonotype was seen only a few times. The chain carries TRBV4-1 and TRBJ1-2; no firm D call. Germline assignment: CDR1 MGHRA and CDR2 YSYEKL. Trimming took 0 bases from V and 2 from J, leaving 10 bases between them. CDR3 length equals 15 residues. CDR3 protein: CASSQDPAGNYGYTF. The CDR3 nucleotides read TGCGCCAGCAGCCAAGATCCAGCAGGAAACTATGGCTACACCTTC.

J is TRBJ2-3 and V is TRBV7-9; D is uncertain. V was clipped by 2 bases and J by 2 bases, with 8 bases between them. The CDR3 covers 14 residues. Germline V CDR1 and CDR2: SEHNR, FQNEAQ (reference sequence). The CDR3 nucleotides read TGTGCCAGCAGCTTATGGTCTACCACAGATACGCAGTATTTT. Amino acids: CASSLWSTTDTQYF.

J is TRBJ1-1 and V is TRBV3-1; the match to TRBD1 covers 7 bases. The J segment lost 6 bases and the V segment lost 4 bases, leaving 8 bases of the junction unmatched. Germline CDR1 reads LGHDT; CDR2 reads YNNKEL (reference sequence). The CDR3 totals 14 residues. The DNA for the CDR3 is TGTGCCAGCAGCCTCGAAAGACAGGGAGCTGAAGCTTTCTTT. This sequence encodes CASSLERQGAEAFF.

This rearrangement joins TRBV29-1 to TRBJ2-1; no definite D call. Deletions cut 4 bases from V and 0 bases from J, with 10 bases between. The CDR3 runs 14 residues. Germline CDR1 is SQVTM and CDR2 is ANQGSEA. The CDR3 is CSVVASSSYNEQFF. CDR3 DNA sequence: TGCAGCGTTGTCGCCTCGAGCTCCTACAATGAGCAGTTCTTC.

This clonotype occurred a few times. The chain links TRBV6-6 to TRBJ1-2; 7 positions match TRBD1. This CDR3 has 13 residues. The ends lost 7 bases at V and 1 base at J; junction bases unmatched: 3. Germline loops: CDR1 MNHNY, CDR2 SVGAGI (reference sequence). CDR3 in amino acids: CASITGDNYGYTF. Here the CDR3 DNA reads TGTGCCAGCATTACAGGGGATAACTATGGCTACACCTTC.

This chain uses TRBV20-1 with TRBJ2-7, with 12 bases fitting TRBD2. The CDR3 length is 15 residues. The V segment lost 5 bases and the J segment 12 bases; nucleotides outside the gene matches: 17. The germline V gene encodes CDR1 DFQATT and CDR2 SNEGSKA (reference sequence). This CDR3 reads CSAYASGGDAAKRYF. For the CDR3, the DNA is TGCAGTGCTTATGCTAGCGGGGGGGATGCTGCGAAGCGGTACTTC.

This clonotype was observed a few times. This chain joins TRBV20-1 and TRBJ1-5, with D possibly TRBD1 on 5 matching bases. Germline V gene sequence: CDR1 DFQATT, CDR2 SNEGSKA (reference sequence). V lost 0 bases and J 5 bases, leaving 17 bases between the germline ends. The CDR3 totals 16 residues. Here the CDR3 DNA reads TGCAGTGCTAGAGATTCAAAGGGGCTGGTGCATCAGCCCCAGCATTTT. Encoded protein: CSARDSKGLVHQPQHF.

The rearrangement uses TRBV25-1 and TRBJ1-1; maybe TRBD1 (6 bases). V lost 6 bases to trimming and J lost 10 bases, with 12 bases between them. CDR3 size: 11 residues. CDR1 and CDR2 (germline): MGHDK, SYGVNS. CDR3 in amino acids: CASRTDSGAFF. The DNA of the CDR3 is TGTGCCAGCAGGACGGACAGTGGAGCTTTCTTT.

The chain uses TRBV20-1 and TRBJ1-2; D call uncertain. CDR3 size: 16 residues. Looked up from germline, CDR1 is DFQATT and CDR2 is SNEGSKA (reference sequence). The V end was cut by 3 bases, the J end by 4 bases, with 21 bases between. The CDR3 nucleotides read TGCAGTGCTAGTTCCCTGGAGGTATTTCTCCCCTATGGCTACACCTTC. Encoded protein: CSASSLEVFLPYGYTF.

The chain is built from TRBV6-5 and TRBJ2-3, with D possibly TRBD2 on 7 matching bases. Germline V gives CDR1 MNHEY, CDR2 SVGAGI. CDR3 length: 14 amino acids. Trimming stripped 7 bases from V and 4 bases from J, with 15 bases between. The CDR3 DNA is TGTGCCAGCAATAGGGGGGGGGTTTCAGATACGCAGTATTTT. It codes for CASNRGGVSDTQYF.

V usage is TRBV5-1 and J usage is TRBJ2-7, with 7 bases that match TRBD1. Germline CDR1 SGHRS, CDR2 YFSETQ. V was clipped by 2 bases and J by 2 bases; unmatched bases: 19. This CDR3 region has 19 residues. The CDR3 protein is CASSLRPAHSGGQPYEQYF. The DNA for the CDR3 is TGCGCCAGCAGCTTACGTCCCGCTCACAGTGGGGGACAGCCCTACGAGCAGTACTTC.

The chain recombines TRBV2 with TRBJ2-1, with D unclear. Germline-derived CDR1 and CDR2 are SNHLY and FYNNEI. The CDR3 runs to 11 residues. Trimming left V 7 bases short and J 11 bases short, with 12 bases between. CDR3 in DNA: TGTGCCAGCACTGAGAGCGCCAAGCAGTTCTTC. Amino acids: CASTESAKQFF.

This clonotype has more than one count but fewer than ten. The chain is built from TRBV29-1 and TRBJ2-7; a possible D gene is TRBD2 (5 bases). Looked up from germline, CDR1 is SQVTM and CDR2 is ANQGSEA. Trimming cost V 5 bases and J 4 bases, with 12 bases left between them. The CDR3 spans 12 residues. The CDR3 DNA sequence: TGCAGCGTTTTGGACGGACTTTACGAGCAGTACTTC. This gives the protein CSVLDGLYEQYF.

This clonotype was seen once. The chain is built from TRBV7-9 and TRBJ2-1; 7 nucleotides match TRBD2. Germline V CDR1 and CDR2: SEHNR, FQNEAQ (reference sequence). Trimming cost V 4 bases and J 5 bases; bases outside gene matches: 5. The length of the CDR3 is 14 residues. The CDR3 DNA sequence: TGTGCCAGCAGCTATACTAGCGTCCACAATGAGCAGTTCTTC. Amino acid sequence: CASSYTSVHNEQFF.

This clonotype was counted a few times. J is TRBJ1-2 and V is TRBV29-1; weak D call: TRBD1 (5 bases). The CDR3 is 15 amino acids. With 6 bases removed from V and 8 bases from J, the gap between germline ends came to 25 bases. Germline assignment: CDR1 SQVTM and CDR2 ANQGSEA. The CDR3 DNA follows: TGCAGCGTCGGGGACTCACGGATTCTTTCTCCGGGCTACACCTTC. It specifies CSVGDSRILSPGYTF.

With regard to this clonotype: A much larger clone sits a single nucleotide away, making a read error possible. This rearrangement joins TRBV11-2 to TRBJ2-3; D is unclear. CDR3 length: 12 amino acids. Germline assignment: CDR1 SGHAT and CDR2 FQNNGV. Trimming removed 5 bases from V and 4 bases from J, with 7 bases in between. The CDR3 region has the DNA TGTGCCAGCAGCAAAGGGTCAGATACGCAGTATTTT. Protein product: CASSKGSDTQYF. The full variable domain, completed using reference TRBV11-2 and TRBJ2-3, is EAGVAQSPRYKIIEKRQSVAFWCNPISGHATLYWYQQILGQGPKLLIQFQNNGVVDDSQLPKDRFSAERLKGVDSTLKIQPAKLEDSAVYLCASSKGSDTQYFGPGTRLTVL.

This clonotype was counted between two and nine times. The rearrangement joins TRBV4-3 to TRBJ2-3, with TRBD1 identical over 9 bases. Trimming removed 4 bases from V and 5 bases from J; junction bases left unmatched: 10. The CDR3 length is 16 residues. Germline lookup yields CDR1 LGHNA and CDR2 YSLEER. The CDR3 is CASSPAWDRVGDTQYF. In DNA form, the CDR3 reads TGCGCCAGCAGCCCCGCCTGGGACAGGGTTGGAGATACGCAGTATTTT.

Only one count was recorded for this clonotype. The V gene is TRBV12-3 or TRBV12-4, the J gene TRBJ2-3; D perhaps matches TRBD1 (5 bases). V dropped 6 bases and J dropped 6 bases, with 16 bases sitting between them. The CDR3 consists of 14 residues. The CDR3 sequence is CASSSDSMRDTQYF. The CDR3 DNA follows: TGTGCCAGCAGCTCCGACAGCATGAGGGATACGCAGTATTTT.

The sample holds a few counts of this clonotype. CDR3 sequence reads: CASSVRGGYGYTF. CDR3 DNA sequence: TGTGCCAGCAGCGTTCGGGGGGGCTATGGCTACACCTTC. The chain combines TRBV13 with TRBJ1-2; TRBD1 might be the D (5 bases). There are 13 residues in the CDR3. Germline V gene lookup returns CDR1 PRHDT and CDR2 FYEKMQ (reference sequence). V lost 5 bases and J 4 bases, leaving 11 bases between the germline ends.

This clonotype was detected a few times. The chain uses TRBV20-1 and TRBJ1-2; 7 nucleotides match TRBD1. Germline V gives CDR1 DFQATT, CDR2 SNEGSKA (reference sequence). This CDR3 has 13 amino acids. J was trimmed by 5 bases and V by 3 bases; bases with no gene match: 6. CDR3 amino acids: CSASLAGGYGYTF. DNA of the CDR3: TGCAGTGCTAGCCTCGCAGGGGGGTATGGCTACACCTTC.

This clonotype is a singleton in its sample. This sequence joins TRBV27 and TRBJ1-2; 9 nucleotides line up with TRBD1. The CDR3 totals 14 residues. Germline loops: CDR1 MNHEY, CDR2 SMNVEV (reference sequence). With V trimmed by 5 bases and J by 8 bases, 9 bases remained unmatched. The CDR3 loop is CASSDPGQGGGYTF. DNA for the CDR3: TGTGCCAGCAGTGACCCGGGACAGGGAGGAGGCTACACCTTC.

The CDR3 DNA reads as TGTGCCTGGAGTCGCTCCCTACTACAGGGTGTCTATGGCTACACCTTC. The encoded protein is CAWSRSLLQGVYGYTF. The rearrangement uses TRBV30 and TRBJ1-2; a weak D match, TRBD1 (6 bases). V lost 2 bases to trimming and J lost 4 bases, with 20 bases between them. Per germline, CDR1 GTSNPN and CDR2 SVGIG (reference sequence). The CDR3 is 16 amino acids.

This clonotype was recorded at least ten times. This may arise from a read error, as a much more abundant clone is one base away. The V call is TRBV20-1, the J call TRBJ1-2, with D unclear. This CDR3 region has 16 residues. V was cut by 0 bases and J by 2 bases, with 16 bases left in between. Per the germline V gene, CDR1 is DFQATT and CDR2 is SNEGSKA (reference sequence). As DNA, the CDR3 is TGCAGTGCTAGAGAGCCTGCAACCCTCCCGAACTATGGCTACACCTTC. Amino acid sequence: CSAREPATLPNYGYTF.

This clonotype was seen more than once but under ten times. The V gene is TRBV20-1, the J gene TRBJ2-1; 8 bases are shared with TRBD2. There are 13 residues in the CDR3. Trimming cost V 3 bases and J 9 bases; bases outside gene matches: 7. The germline CDR1 and CDR2 sequences are DFQATT and SNEGSKA (reference sequence). CDR3 nucleotides: TGCAGTGCTAGTCTGGGGCTAGCGGGTGAGCAGTTCTTC. This gives the protein CSASLGLAGEQFF.

V and J are TRBV7-9 and TRBJ2-3; 9 nucleotides line up with TRBD2. J gave up 3 bases and V 3 bases, and 13 bases lay outside the gene matches. CDR1 is SEHNR, CDR2 FQNEAQ, per germline (reference sequence). This CDR3 is 18 amino acids long. The CDR3 loop reads CASSFVTSAGGWTDTQYF. CDR3 nucleotides: TGTGCCAGCAGCTTTGTGACTAGCGCGGGAGGGTGGACAGATACGCAGTATTTT.

The chain has TRBV29-1 and TRBJ2-3; D not resolved. V gave up 1 base and J gave up 3 bases, with 14 bases separating them. The CDR3 length is 15 residues. CDR1 is SQVTM, CDR2 ANQGSEA, per germline. CDR3 in DNA: TGCAGCGTTGAAGGGTCGGGCGGAGAGACAGATACGCAGTATTTT. Translation: CSVEGSGGETDTQYF.

This clonotype has more than one count but fewer than ten. This chain links TRBV6-6 with TRBJ1-2; D might be TRBD1 (6 bases). The CDR3 contains 17 residues. CDR1 is MNHNY and CDR2 is SVGAGI in the germline V gene (reference sequence). V lost 6 bases, J lost 4 bases, and 24 bases lay in between. CDR3 amino acids: CASSNKEWPGAGYGYTF. CDR3 nucleotide sequence: TGTGCCAGCAGCAACAAAGAGTGGCCAGGGGCAGGCTATGGCTACACCTTC.